This TCR beta chain was obtained from a study of long-term antiretroviral therapy in people with HIV (dated by TCRdb to between 2021 and 2023). Looking at the study overall: The earliest samples were collected roughly a decade before the 2015 WHO recommendation for immediate ART, at a time when ART was usually postponed until CD4 counts fell. A retrospective serial study tested whether ART initiation and durable HIV suppression were associated with changes in peripheral blood TRB repertoire composition and diversity. From fewer than 35 adults with confirmed HIV infection, the cohort provided some 200 cryopreserved PBMC samples, gathered serially across a mean of approximately six years (range 1-12). No cross-contamination during QIAcube processing was shown when test extractions of a monoclonal T-cell line were performed alongside around 30 polyclonal samples. Of the approximately 30 participants with HIV, roughly twelve were female. What the work shows at the level of the full study, not this receptor alone: The samples were dated from the mid-2000s to the late 2010s, and the ART regimens that were used may be less effective than current ART regimens. Inferences about post-ART repertoire changes were limited because no data were available on ART adherence, viral resistance or therapy changes. Expanded TRB clones identified before ART initiation dominated the repertoire across all time points, though the dominance fluctuated and decreased in many PLHIV after ART. A significant increase in TRB diversity was found to be associated with ART initiation, although TRB diversity was observed to remain significantly below that of transplant donor controls even after long-term ART. Because cell numbers in pre-ART samples were limited, unsorted PBMC were profiled instead of sorted CD4+ and CD8+ T cells. CDR3 length ranges in HIV repertoires were narrower than in controls, and network structure suggested an antigen-experienced repertoire with only a slight naive shift after ART. Owing to limited PBMC availability, only the TCR beta chain was sequenced, without alpha chain pairing.

To be included, a participant needed at least one PBMC sample from before ART initiation plus at least two post-ART samples. Treatment was received in the United States of America by all participants with HIV. Before DNA extraction, cryopreserved samples containing about 0.95-10 million PBMC were thawed and washed. At the time of the earliest PBMC sample, participants with HIV were aged between roughly 20 and 60 years. Per participant, PBMC samples came from 1-4 timepoints prior to ART initiation and 2-8 timepoints following ART initiation, for a median of 7 samples. For every participant, serial HIV viral load, CD4+ T-cell count, ART history and demographic data were obtained. A Qiagen kit on a QIAcube was used to extract genomic DNA from unsorted PBMC, with samples processed in batches of 12. The immunoSEQ hsTCRB v3.0 assay was used at survey level resolution to sequence the TRB variable region. TRB sequencing targeted a depth of about 35,000-50,000 T-cell genomes per sample. TRB libraries were pooled and sequenced on an Illumina MiSeq using a v3 150-cycle kit. As for how the authors treated the data: Repertoire analysis was run in R within a reproducible Nextflow workflow that covered QC, data transformation and analysis. LymphoSeq2, an R package for exploring AIRR-Seq data, was used to implement the custom analyses. Several samples yielding fewer than 5000 total TRB sequences were excluded, leaving roughly 200 analyzed HIV repertoires. Among the approximately 200 retained HIV repertoires, around 60 were collected before ART initiation and around 130 were collected after ART initiation. Each repertoire was downsampled to 5000 TRB nucleotide sequences, and summary statistics were averaged across 100 downsampling iterations. The analysis kept only TRB sequences whose CDR3 regions were at least seven amino acids long. Two measures captured diversity: a Shannon entropy-derived clonality score and the Gini coefficient. In the repertoire networks, any two of the top 5000 CDR3 amino acid sequences were connected whenever the two sequences differed by an edit distance of one. Antigen specificity groups and MHC restriction were predicted for TRB CDR3 amino acid sequences with GLIPH2. To flag known CMV, EBV, HIV or tissue antigen associations, CDR3 amino acid sequences were matched against VDJdb and McPAS-TCR. Pre-ART, post-ART and control groups were compared with Wilcoxon signed-rank tests and Holm-Bonferroni correction. TCRdb provides this immuneACCESS table in a form limited to in-frame rearrangements. Some clones are lacking; in checked studies, under half of them reflect an unresolved V gene, and why the rest are absent is not known. The D gene and trimming were derived from the DNA, and the V and J assignments and clone size from that table. The sample table shows approximately 14,000 clones, and about 86% are seen once. The ten largest make up approximately 20% of the sample.

Note on this clone: Its specific antigen is unknown. Per-base quality was not reported, and no clone a single base away is much larger than it.

The sample in question was unsorted PBMCs, obtained just before starting antiretroviral therapy. The origin of this receptor is a man aged 35 to 55 with HIV.

The DNA sequence reads TGTGCCAGCAGTGGACTACTAGGGAGTAATGAGCAGTTCTTC. Translation gives CASSGLLGSNEQFF. Rearrangement joined TRBV2 to TRBJ2-1; 5 matching bases give a weak D call of TRBD2. V is reduced by 4 bases and J by 7 bases, leaving a spacing of 14 bases between them. Reading the germline V gene gives CDR1 SNHLY and CDR2 FYNNEI. The CDR3 starts with the cysteine, ends with the phenylalanine, and has 14 residues. The CDR3 DNA has 42 bases and is translated from base 1.